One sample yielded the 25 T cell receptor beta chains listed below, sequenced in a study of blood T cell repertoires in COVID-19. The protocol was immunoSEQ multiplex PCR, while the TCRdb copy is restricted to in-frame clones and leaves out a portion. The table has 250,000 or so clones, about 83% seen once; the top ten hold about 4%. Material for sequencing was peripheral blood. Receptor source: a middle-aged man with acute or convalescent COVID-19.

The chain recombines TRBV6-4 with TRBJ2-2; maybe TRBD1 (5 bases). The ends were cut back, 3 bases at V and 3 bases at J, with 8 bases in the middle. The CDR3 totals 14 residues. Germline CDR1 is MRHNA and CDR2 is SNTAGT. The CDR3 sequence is CASSEGVDTGELFF. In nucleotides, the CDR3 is TGTGCCAGCAGTGAAGGGGTAGACACCGGGGAGCTGTTTTTT.

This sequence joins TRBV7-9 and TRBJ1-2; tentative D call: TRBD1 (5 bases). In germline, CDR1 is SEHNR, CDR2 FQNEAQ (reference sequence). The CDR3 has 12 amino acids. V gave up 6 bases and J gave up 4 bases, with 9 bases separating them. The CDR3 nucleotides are TGTGCCAGCAGGATAGACAGCTATGGCTACACCTTC. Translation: CASRIDSYGYTF.

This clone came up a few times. The chain's CDR3 is CASSRGNQPQHF. The CDR3 coding sequence is TGTGCCAGCTCCAGGGGAAATCAGCCCCAGCATTTT. This chain links TRBV6-5 with TRBJ1-5; a possible D gene is TRBD1 (6 bases). The length of the CDR3 is 12 residues. CDR1 MNHEY and CDR2 SVGAGI come from the germline V gene. V was shortened by 8 bases and J by 4 bases, with 9 bases between the two germline ends.

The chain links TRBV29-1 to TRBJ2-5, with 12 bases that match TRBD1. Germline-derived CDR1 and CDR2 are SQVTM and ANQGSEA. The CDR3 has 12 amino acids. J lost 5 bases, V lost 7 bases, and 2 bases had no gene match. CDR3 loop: CSGGTGGETQYF. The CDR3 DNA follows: TGCAGCGGGGGGACAGGGGGCGAGACCCAGTACTTC.

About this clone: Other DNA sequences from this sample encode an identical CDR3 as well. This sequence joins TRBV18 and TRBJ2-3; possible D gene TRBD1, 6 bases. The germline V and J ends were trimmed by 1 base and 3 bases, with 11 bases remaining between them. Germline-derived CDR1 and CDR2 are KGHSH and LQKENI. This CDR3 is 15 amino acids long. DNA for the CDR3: TGTGCCAGCTCACCACTGGCAGGGGATACAGATACGCAGTATTTT. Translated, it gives CASSPLAGDTDTQYF. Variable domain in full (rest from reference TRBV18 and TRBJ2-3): NAGVMQNPRHLVRRRGQEARLRCSPMKGHSHVYWYRQLPEEGLKFMVYLQKENIIDESGMPKERFSAEFPKEGPSILRIQQVVRGDSAAYFCASSPLAGDTDTQYFGPGTRLTVL.

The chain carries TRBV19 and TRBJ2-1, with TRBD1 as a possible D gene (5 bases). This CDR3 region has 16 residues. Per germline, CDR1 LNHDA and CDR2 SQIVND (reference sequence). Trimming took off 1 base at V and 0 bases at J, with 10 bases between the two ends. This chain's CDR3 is CASSIGTSSSYNEQFF. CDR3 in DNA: TGTGCCAGTAGTATAGGGACATCGAGCTCCTACAATGAGCAGTTCTTC.

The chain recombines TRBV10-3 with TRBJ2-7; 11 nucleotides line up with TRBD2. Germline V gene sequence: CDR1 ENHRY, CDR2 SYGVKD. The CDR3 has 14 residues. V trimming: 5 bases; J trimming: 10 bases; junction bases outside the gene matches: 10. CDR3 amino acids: CAISLGTSGAQQYF. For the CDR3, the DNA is TGTGCCATCAGTCTCGGGACTAGCGGTGCGCAACAGTACTTC.

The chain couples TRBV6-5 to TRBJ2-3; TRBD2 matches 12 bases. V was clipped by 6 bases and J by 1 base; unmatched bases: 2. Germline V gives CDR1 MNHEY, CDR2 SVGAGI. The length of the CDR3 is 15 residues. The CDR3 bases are TGTGCCAGCAGCGGACTAGCGGGACGCACAGATACGCAGTATTTT. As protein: CASSGLAGRTDTQYF.

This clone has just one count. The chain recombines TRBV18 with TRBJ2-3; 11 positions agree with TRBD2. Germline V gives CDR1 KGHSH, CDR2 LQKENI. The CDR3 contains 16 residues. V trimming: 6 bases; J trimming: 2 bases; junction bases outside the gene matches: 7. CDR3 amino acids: CASSGLAGGYTDTQYF. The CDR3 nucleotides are TGTGCCAGCTCGGGTCTAGCGGGGGGCTACACAGATACGCAGTATTTT. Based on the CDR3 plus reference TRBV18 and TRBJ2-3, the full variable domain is NAGVMQNPRHLVRRRGQEARLRCSPMKGHSHVYWYRQLPEEGLKFMVYLQKENIIDESGMPKERFSAEFPKEGPSILRIQQVVRGDSAAYFCASSGLAGGYTDTQYFGPGTRLTVL.

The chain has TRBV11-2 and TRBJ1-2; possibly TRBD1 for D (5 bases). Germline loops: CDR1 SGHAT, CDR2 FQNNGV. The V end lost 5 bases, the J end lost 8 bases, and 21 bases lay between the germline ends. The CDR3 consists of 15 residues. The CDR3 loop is CASSPSPGYLRGYTF. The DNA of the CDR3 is TGTGCCAGCAGCCCCTCCCCAGGGTATCTTCGGGGCTACACCTTC.

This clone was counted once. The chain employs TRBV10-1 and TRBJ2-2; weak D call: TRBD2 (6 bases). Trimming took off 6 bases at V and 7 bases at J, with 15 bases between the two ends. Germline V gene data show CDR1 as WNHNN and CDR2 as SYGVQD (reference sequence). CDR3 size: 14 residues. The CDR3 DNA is TGCGCCAGCAGGGAGGGTCTAGGCAGCGGGGAGCTGTTTTTT. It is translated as CASREGLGSGELFF.

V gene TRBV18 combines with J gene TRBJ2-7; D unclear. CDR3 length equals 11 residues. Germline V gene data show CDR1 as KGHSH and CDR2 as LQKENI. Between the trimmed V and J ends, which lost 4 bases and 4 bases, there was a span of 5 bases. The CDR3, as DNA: TGTGCCAGCTCACGAGAATACGAGCAGTACTTC. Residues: CASSREYEQYF.

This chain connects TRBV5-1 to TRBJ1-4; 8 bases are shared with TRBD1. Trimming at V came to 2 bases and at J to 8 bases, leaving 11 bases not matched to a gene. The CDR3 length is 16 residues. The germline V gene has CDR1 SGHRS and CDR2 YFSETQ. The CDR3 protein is CASSFSQGVVREKLFF. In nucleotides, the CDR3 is TGCGCCAGCAGCTTTTCACAGGGGGTCGTTAGGGAAAAACTGTTTTTT.

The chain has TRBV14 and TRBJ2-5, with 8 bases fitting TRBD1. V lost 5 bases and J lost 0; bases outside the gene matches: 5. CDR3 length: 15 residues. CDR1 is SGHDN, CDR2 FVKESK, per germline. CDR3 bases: TGTGCCAGCAGCAGGACAGGGTTCTACCAAGAGACCCAGTACTTC. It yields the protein CASSRTGFYQETQYF.

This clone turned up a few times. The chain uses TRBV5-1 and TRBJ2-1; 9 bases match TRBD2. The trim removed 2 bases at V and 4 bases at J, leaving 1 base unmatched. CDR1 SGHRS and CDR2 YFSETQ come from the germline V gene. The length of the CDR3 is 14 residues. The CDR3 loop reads CASSFSGRYNEQFF. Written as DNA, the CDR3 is TGCGCCAGCAGCTTTAGCGGGAGATACAATGAGCAGTTCTTC. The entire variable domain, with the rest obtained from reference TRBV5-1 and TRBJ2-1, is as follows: KAGVTQTPRYLIKTRGQQVTLSCSPISGHRSVSWYQQTPGQGLQFLFEYFSETQRNKGNFPGRFSGRQFSNSRSEMNVSTLELGDSALYLCASSFSGRYNEQFFGPGTRLTVL.

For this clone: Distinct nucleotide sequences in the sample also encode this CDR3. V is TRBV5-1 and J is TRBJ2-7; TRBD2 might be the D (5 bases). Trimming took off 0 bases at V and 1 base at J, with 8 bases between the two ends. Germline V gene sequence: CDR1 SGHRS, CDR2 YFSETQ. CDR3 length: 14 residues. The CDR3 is CASSLGGGSYEQYF. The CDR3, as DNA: TGCGCCAGCAGCTTGGGCGGCGGGTCCTACGAGCAGTACTTC.

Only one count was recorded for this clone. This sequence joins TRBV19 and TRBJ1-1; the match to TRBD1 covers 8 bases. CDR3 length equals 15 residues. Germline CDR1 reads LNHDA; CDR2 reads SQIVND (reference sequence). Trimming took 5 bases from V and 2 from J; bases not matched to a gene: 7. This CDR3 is CASSPQTGVNTEAFF. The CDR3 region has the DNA TGTGCCAGTAGTCCACAGACAGGGGTCAACACTGAAGCTTTCTTT.

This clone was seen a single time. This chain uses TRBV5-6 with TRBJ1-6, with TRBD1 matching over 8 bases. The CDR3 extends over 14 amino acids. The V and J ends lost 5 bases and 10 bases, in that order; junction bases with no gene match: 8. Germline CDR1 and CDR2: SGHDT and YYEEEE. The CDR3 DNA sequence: TGTGCCAGCAGTTATGGACAGGGTAACTCACCCCTCCACTTT. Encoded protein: CASSYGQGNSPLHF.

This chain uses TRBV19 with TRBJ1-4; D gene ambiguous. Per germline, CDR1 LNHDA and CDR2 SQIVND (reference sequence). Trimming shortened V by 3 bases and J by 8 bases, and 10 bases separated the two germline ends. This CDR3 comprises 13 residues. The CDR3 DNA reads TGTGCCAGTAGTATCGGGCCTAGCGAAAAACTGTTTTTT. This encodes CASSIGPSEKLFF.

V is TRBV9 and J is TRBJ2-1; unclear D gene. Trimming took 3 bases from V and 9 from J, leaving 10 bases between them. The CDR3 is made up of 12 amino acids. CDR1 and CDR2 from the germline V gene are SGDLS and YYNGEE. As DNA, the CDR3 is TGTGCCAGCAGCGCCGGCTGGAGTGAGCAGTTCTTC. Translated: CASSAGWSEQFF.

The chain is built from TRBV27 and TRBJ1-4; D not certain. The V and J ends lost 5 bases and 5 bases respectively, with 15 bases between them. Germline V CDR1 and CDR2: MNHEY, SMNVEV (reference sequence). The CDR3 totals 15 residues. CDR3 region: CASSPQVKRNEKLFF. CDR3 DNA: TGTGCCAGCAGTCCCCAGGTTAAACGGAATGAAAAACTGTTTTTT.

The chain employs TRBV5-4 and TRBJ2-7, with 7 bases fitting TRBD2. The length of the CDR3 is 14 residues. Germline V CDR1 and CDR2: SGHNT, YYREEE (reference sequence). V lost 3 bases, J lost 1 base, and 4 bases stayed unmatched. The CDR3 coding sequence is TGTGCCAGCAGCTCTAACGGGGGGTCCTACGAGCAGTACTTC. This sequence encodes CASSSNGGSYEQYF.

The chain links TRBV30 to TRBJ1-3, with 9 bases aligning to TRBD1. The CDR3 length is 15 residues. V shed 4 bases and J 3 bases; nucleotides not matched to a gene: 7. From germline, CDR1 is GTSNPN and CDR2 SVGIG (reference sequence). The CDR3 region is CAWNPGTGFGNTIYF. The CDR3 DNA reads TGTGCCTGGAACCCCGGGACAGGGTTTGGAAACACCATATATTTT.

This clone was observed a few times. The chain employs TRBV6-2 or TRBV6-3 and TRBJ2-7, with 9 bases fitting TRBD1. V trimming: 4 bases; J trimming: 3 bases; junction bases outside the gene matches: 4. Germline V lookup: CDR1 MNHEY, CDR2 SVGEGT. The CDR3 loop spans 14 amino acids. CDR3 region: CASSSGQGFYEQYF. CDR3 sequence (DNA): TGTGCCAGCAGTTCGGGACAGGGATTCTACGAGCAGTACTTC.

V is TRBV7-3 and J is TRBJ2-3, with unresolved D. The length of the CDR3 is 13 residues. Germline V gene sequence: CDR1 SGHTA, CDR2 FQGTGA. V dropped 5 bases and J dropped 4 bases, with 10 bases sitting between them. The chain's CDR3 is CASSPVHADTQYF. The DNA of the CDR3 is TGTGCCAGCAGCCCAGTACACGCAGATACGCAGTATTTT.